This T cell receptor (beta chain) was documented in a study of blood T cell repertoires in COVID-19. The wider study: The origin of the acute and convalescent COVID-19 samples was the United States, Italy and Spain.

Germline V gives CDR1 SGHVS, CDR2 FQNEAQ. The CDR3 sequence is 14 residues long. J lost 8 bases, V lost 7 bases, and 11 bases had no gene match. Using immunoSEQ multiplex PCR, the repertoire was profiled, and TCRdb retains in-frame clones only, with some absent. The table has under 55,000 clones, around 87% seen once. The sequence was obtained from a woman aged 80 or over with COVID-19, enrolled during active disease. The sequenced sample was peripheral blood. The chain recombines TRBV7-8 with TRBJ2-4; 7 bases agree with TRBD1. CDR3 in DNA: TGTGCCAGCACCCTCAGGGGGTATGGGGACATTCAGTACTTC. Residues: CASTLRGYGDIQYF.